The rows below give T cell receptor beta chains drawn from one sample of a study of blood T cell repertoires in COVID-19. The data were produced by immunoSEQ multiplex PCR, yet TCRdb's version contains in-frame clones alone and is incomplete. The table records roughly 190,000 clones, roughly 82% of them present only once. The material sequenced was PBMCs or T cells enriched from blood (not recorded which). The receptors were gathered from a woman aged 55-70 years with acute COVID-19. Each CDR3 is given with its conserved first and last residue. The order of the fields is J gene, V gene, CDR3 length, D gene, CDR3 protein, CDR3 DNA. The D gene is left open where the match is weak.

TRBJ2-1 | TRBV11-3 | 15 | TRBD2 | CASSPGASGRNEQFF | TGTGCCAGCAGCCCCGGCGCTAGCGGGAGGAATGAGCAGTTCTTC
TRBJ2-2 | TRBV5-1 | 14 | - | CASNGQGIDGELFF | TGCGCCAGCAATGGGCAGGGCATCGACGGGGAGCTGTTTTTT
TRBJ1-4 | TRBV27 | 15 | - | CASRSPAVGNEKLFF | TGTGCCAGCAGATCTCCGGCGGTGGGTAATGAAAAACTGTTTTTT
TRBJ2-5 | TRBV3-1/TRBV3-2 | 17 | - | CASSHIGAGQAQETQYF | TGTGCCAGCAGCCACATAGGGGCGGGGCAGGCTCAAGAGACCCAGTACTTC
TRBJ1-1 | TRBV18 | 12 | - | CASSPPRESTFF | TGTGCCAGCTCACCACCGAGGGAGTCTACTTTCTTT
TRBJ1-6 | TRBV12-3/TRBV12-4 | 11 | - | CASQGTSPLHF | TGTGCCAGCCAGGGGACTTCACCCCTCCACTTT
TRBJ1-2 | TRBV6-4 | 13 | - | CASSDFSTGGYTF | TGTGCCAGCAGTGACTTCTCCACGGGGGGCTACACCTTC
TRBJ1-6 | TRBV19 | 18 | TRBD1 | CASSRPGDAGTANSPLHF | TGTGCCAGTAGTCGACCTGGGGACGCCGGGACAGCTAATTCACCCCTCCACTTT
TRBJ1-2 | TRBV4-2 | 16 | - | CASSQAVSGHNYGYTF | TGTGCCAGCAGCCAAGCCGTGAGCGGGCATAACTATGGCTACACCTTC
TRBJ1-3 | TRBV5-1 | 16 | - | CASSLSSTYPGNTIYF | TGCGCCAGCAGCCTATCCTCAACTTACCCTGGAAACACCATATATTTT
TRBJ2-7 | TRBV5-6 | 15 | - | CASSPSGAGVYEQYF | TGTGCCAGCAGCCCTTCGGGGGCGGGGGTTTACGAGCAGTACTTC
TRBJ2-1 | TRBV24-1 | 20 | TRBD2 | CATSEIGTSGKPSSYNEQFF | TGTGCCACCAGTGAAATCGGGACTAGCGGGAAGCCCAGCTCCTACAATGAGCAGTTCTTC
TRBJ1-2 | TRBV10-3 | 13 | - | CAHAKDPNYGYTF | TGTGCCCACGCGAAAGATCCTAACTATGGCTACACCTTC
TRBJ1-1 | TRBV5-6 | 14 | TRBD1 | CASSSGQGGTEAFF | TGTGCCAGCAGCTCTGGACAGGGAGGCACTGAAGCTTTCTTT
TRBJ1-2 | TRBV19 | 13 | - | CASHFDGIYGYTF | TGTGCCAGCCACTTCGACGGGATATATGGCTACACCTTC
TRBJ1-1 | TRBV5-4 | 14 | - | CASRPTGTLGSAFF | TGTGCCAGCAGACCGACGGGTACTCTTGGCTCGGCTTTCTTT
TRBJ2-7 | TRBV9 | 15 | TRBD2 | CASSVAGTTGYEQYF | TGTGCCAGCAGCGTAGCCGGGACTACGGGATACGAGCAGTACTTC